Sequencing of this T cell receptor beta chain was carried out in a study of Graves' ophthalmopathy and Graves' hyperthyroidism. Points from the study as a whole: Blood was where most expanded thyroid clonotypes above 0.001 frequency also turned up. Between ophthalmopathy and stable hyperthyroidism, a 13-signature model drew a separation with roughly 85% sensitivity and around 80% specificity.

From RNA, the CDR3 regions of TCR beta chains were amplified and sequenced. The workflow started with a first-round RT-PCR run with HTBI primers and then moved on to a second-round multiplex PCR. TCRdb analysed the multiplex PCR reads with MiXCR anew, one entry per CDR3 protein. The sample lists under 250,000 distinct CDR3 sequences; roughly 27% were seen once. J gave up 5 bases and V 6 bases, and 4 bases lay outside the gene matches. Germline lookup yields CDR1 SGHTS and CDR2 YDEGEE. This CDR3 spans 14 amino acids. This clonotype appeared many times. The target antigen is unknown. Moderately to severely active ophthalmopathy under 3 months, CAS at least 3, NOSPECS at least 4.

The V call is TRBV5-8, the J call TRBJ2-5; 13 bases fit TRBD2. Sample: peripheral blood. The clonotype originates from a man in his fifties with Graves' ophthalmopathy. CDR3 sequence reads: CASTSGLAGETQYF. CDR3 in DNA: TGTGCCAGCACCTCGGGACTAGCGGGGGAGACCCAGTACTTC.